This TCR beta chain was profiled in a study of cytomegalovirus exposure and HLA in healthy donors. The overall study: Among 398 genotyped donors, more than 65% fell in the Caucasian-associated ancestry cluster. General study findings and limits: Presence/absence analyses assumed roughly uniform sequencing depth across donors, which may not hold.

CDR1 and CDR2 (germline): MNHNS, SASEGT. This CDR3 is 13 amino acids long. Trimming cost V 6 bases and J 6 bases; bases outside gene matches: 4. 60 Vbeta and 13 Jbeta primers were used in PCR. Sequencing was performed with immunoSEQ multiplex PCR; in TCRdb, only in-frame clones are kept and a portion is missing. This table has around 50,000 clones, 80% appearing once. Worth noting for this clone: Antigen specificity is unknown.

The sample consisted of PBMCs. This clonotype was obtained from a man aged 30 to 45 in good health and CMV-seropositive. The chain is built from TRBV6-1 and TRBJ1-5; 8 bases agree with TRBD1. The CDR3 DNA reads as TGTGCCAGCAGAGAGACAGGGGTTCAGCCCCAGCATTTT. Translation gives CASRETGVQPQHF.